This T cell receptor (beta chain) derives from a study of T cells after posttransplantation cyclophosphamide. Data came from immunoSEQ multiplex PCR; TCRdb stores just in-frame clones and leaves some out. The sample has 42,000 or so clones, none seen only once. Per the germline V gene, CDR1 is SGHAT and CDR2 is FQNNGV. V lost 7 bases to trimming and J lost 5 bases, with 23 bases between them. The CDR3 sequence is 16 residues long. This sequence originates from a woman aged 45-60 years in good health and a related stem cell transplant donor. Sample: PBMCs. The chain is built from TRBV11-2 and TRBJ2-5; possibly TRBD1 for D (5 bases). CDR3 loop: CASNPGRQGLKETQYF. In nucleotides, the CDR3 is TGTGCCAGCAACCCCGGTAGGCAGGGTCTAAAGGAGACCCAGTACTTC.